This T cell receptor (beta chain) was found in a study of monozygotic twins with inflammatory bowel disease. After re-calling the 5' RACE reads, TCRdb lists one entry per CDR3 protein, DNA absent. This sample's table has approximately 390,000 distinct CDR3 sequences. Turning to this clonotype: Its antigen remains unknown.

Study-wide results and limits: Other individuals had fewer clonotypes in common with IBD patients than with healthy twins, especially with disease activity.

The CDR3 has 16 amino acids. The germline CDR1 and CDR2 sequences are MDHEN and SYDVKM. The specimen sequenced was blood. The clonotype originates from a human donor with ulcerative colitis or Crohn's disease, or a healthy co-twin of an affected twin (not recorded which). The chain carries TRBV28 and TRBJ1-6. CDR3 in amino acids: CASSIGRGSYNSPLHF. Full variable domain (remainder filled in from reference TRBV28 and TRBJ1-6): DVKVTQSSRYLVKRTGEKVFLECVQDMDHENMFWYRQDPGLGLRLIYFSYDVKMKEKGDIPEGYSVSREKKERFSLILESASTNQTSMYLCASSIGRGSYNSPLHFGNGTRLTVT.